This T cell receptor (beta chain) comes out of a study of blood T cell repertoires in COVID-19. The overall study: The analysed material was cDNA or gDNA that came from T cells, B-cell-depleted T cells, or PBMCs.

Germline CDR1 is SGHTA and CDR2 is FQGNSA. This CDR3 has 16 amino acids. V lost 4 bases and J lost 0, with 14 bases in between. Authors' methods: By means of reference gene primer amplification, nucleated cell counts were estimated. The data were produced by immunoSEQ multiplex PCR, yet TCRdb's version contains in-frame clones alone and is incomplete. The V and J calls and clone size come from that table; D and trimming were worked out from the DNA. The table records around 87,000 clones, about nine tenths of them present only once. This TCR came from a human donor with active COVID-19. The donor label of this sample is uncertain. The sample consisted of peripheral blood. The rearrangement uses TRBV7-2 and TRBJ2-3, with D tentatively TRBD2 (6 bases). The CDR3 DNA reads as TGTGCCAGCAGCTCATCGGGGGTAACTAGCACAGATACGCAGTATTTT. It encodes CASSSSGVTSTDTQYF. Full variable domain (rest looked up from reference TRBV7-2 and TRBJ2-3): GAGVSQSPSNKVTEKGKDVELRCDPISGHTALYWYRQSLGQGLEFLIYFQGNSAPDKSGLPSDRFSAERTGGSVSTLTIQRTQQEDSAVYLCASSSSGVTSTDTQYFGPGTRLTVL.